This T cell receptor (beta chain) was obtained from a study of monozygotic twins with inflammatory bowel disease. Points from the study as a whole: Healthy co-twins had higher TCRbeta inverse Simpson diversity than their IBD twins. Relative to healthy twins, IBD patients had fewer clonotypes in common with others, a gap that was especially apparent with disease activity.

This CDR3 is 19 amino acids long. Germline V gene sequence: CDR1 SGHRS, CDR2 YFSETQ. Remarks on this clonotype: Its antigen is not identified.

Through template switching, UMIs that included a 6-nucleotide sample barcode were added. Both TCRalpha and TCRbeta cDNA were subjected to two nested PCRs lasting roughly 16 and 10 cycles. TCRdb re-called the 5' RACE reads and catalogs CDR3 proteins one per entry, DNA excluded. The specimen's table records about 450,000 distinct CDR3 sequences. The receptor comes from a human donor with ulcerative colitis or Crohn's disease, or a healthy co-twin of an affected twin (not recorded which). Sample: blood. The gene calls are TRBV5-1 and TRBJ2-1; TCRdb gives TRBD2 as the D gene, but with no DNA this cannot be confirmed. Here the CDR3 reads CASSLPPGLAGGLGNEQFF.